A selection of T cell receptor beta chains follows, all from one sample in a study of blood T cell repertoires in COVID-19. Data came from immunoSEQ multiplex PCR; TCRdb stores just in-frame clones and leaves some out. The sample yields approximately 150,000 clones, around 90% seen once. The sample comprised peripheral blood. Receptors originate from a man between 60 and 75 years old with active or convalescent COVID-19. Both conserved end residues are part of each CDR3. Each record gives: D gene, V gene, clone size, J gene, CDR3 length, CDR3 protein, CDR3 DNA. The D gene is left open where the match is weak. Only some rows state a clone size, as once, few, many or a class for expanded clones.

D gene: -
V gene: TRBV2
clone size: -
J gene: TRBJ1-1
CDR3 length: 14
CDR3 protein: CASRNEGSNTEAFF
CDR3 DNA: TGTGCCAGCAGGAACGAGGGATCGAACACTGAAGCTTTCTTT

D gene: TRBD1
V gene: TRBV10-3
clone size: few
J gene: TRBJ1-5
CDR3 length: 16
CDR3 protein: CAISEPTGMSNQPQHF
CDR3 DNA: TGTGCCATCAGTGAGCCGACAGGGATGAGCAATCAGCCCCAGCATTTT

D gene: TRBD2
V gene: TRBV6-5
clone size: -
J gene: TRBJ2-1
CDR3 length: 15
CDR3 protein: CASSFSWGGYNEQFF
CDR3 DNA: TGTGCCAGCAGTTTTTCGTGGGGGGGCTACAATGAGCAGTTCTTC

D gene: -
V gene: TRBV9
clone size: -
J gene: TRBJ2-1
CDR3 length: 13
CDR3 protein: CASSIDRSNEQFF
CDR3 DNA: TGTGCCAGCAGCATCGACAGATCCAATGAGCAGTTCTTC

D gene: -
V gene: TRBV3-1/TRBV3-2
clone size: -
J gene: TRBJ1-2
CDR3 length: 16
CDR3 protein: CASSQDLRGRDYGYTF
CDR3 DNA: TGTGCCAGCAGCCAAGATTTGCGGGGTCGAGATTATGGCTACACCTTC

D gene: TRBD2
V gene: TRBV19
clone size: -
J gene: TRBJ2-7
CDR3 length: 15
CDR3 protein: CASSRLAGGHYEQYF
CDR3 DNA: TGTGCCAGTAGTAGGCTAGCGGGAGGGCACTACGAGCAGTACTTC

D gene: -
V gene: TRBV5-1
clone size: few
J gene: TRBJ2-7
CDR3 length: 14
CDR3 protein: CASSYTGSSYEQYF
CDR3 DNA: TGCGCCAGCAGCTACACGGGAAGCTCCTACGAGCAGTACTTC

D gene: TRBD1
V gene: TRBV5-8
clone size: once
J gene: TRBJ1-1
CDR3 length: 15
CDR3 protein: CASSLAQGRNTEAFF
CDR3 DNA: TGTGCCAGCAGCTTGGCACAGGGGAGGAACACTGAAGCTTTCTTT

D gene: TRBD1
V gene: TRBV30
clone size: -
J gene: TRBJ1-5
CDR3 length: 14
CDR3 protein: CAWSLGTGNQPQHF
CDR3 DNA: TGTGCCTGGAGTCTCGGGACAGGTAATCAGCCCCAGCATTTT

D gene: -
V gene: TRBV5-6
clone size: -
J gene: TRBJ1-2
CDR3 length: 15
CDR3 protein: CASSSWAREFYGYTF
CDR3 DNA: TGTGCCAGCAGCTCATGGGCAAGGGAGTTCTATGGCTACACCTTC

D gene: TRBD2
V gene: TRBV7-2
clone size: -
J gene: TRBJ2-1
CDR3 length: 17
CDR3 protein: CASSLESSGSRSLKQFF
CDR3 DNA: TGTGCCAGCAGCTTAGAGTCTAGCGGGAGTCGGAGCCTTAAGCAGTTCTTC

D gene: TRBD1
V gene: TRBV30
clone size: -
J gene: TRBJ1-1
CDR3 length: 13
CDR3 protein: CAWSPNHRGRAFF
CDR3 DNA: TGTGCCTGGAGTCCGAACCACAGGGGACGAGCTTTCTTT

D gene: -
V gene: TRBV29-1
clone size: -
J gene: TRBJ2-7
CDR3 length: 12
CDR3 protein: CSVTTSSYEQYF
CDR3 DNA: TGCAGCGTTACTACAAGCTCCTACGAGCAGTACTTC

D gene: -
V gene: TRBV25-1
clone size: -
J gene: TRBJ1-1
CDR3 length: 14
CDR3 protein: CASSGGHMNTEAFF
CDR3 DNA: TGTGCCAGCAGTGGTGGGCACATGAACACTGAAGCTTTCTTT

D gene: TRBD1
V gene: TRBV20-1
clone size: -
J gene: TRBJ1-1
CDR3 length: 11
CDR3 protein: CSAPDRVSAFF
CDR3 DNA: TGCAGTGCTCCTGACAGGGTGAGTGCTTTCTTT